Below, 23 T cell receptor beta chains from the same sample are listed, as sequenced in a study of cytomegalovirus exposure and HLA in healthy donors. PCR amplification relied on 60 Vbeta primers (plus 13 Jbeta primers). Using immunoSEQ multiplex PCR, the repertoire was profiled, and TCRdb retains in-frame clones only, with some absent. The sample carries about 90,000 clones, approximately 88% recorded once. The sequenced material came from PBMCs. Source of these receptors: a man younger than 30 in good health and CMV-seronegative.

The chain employs TRBV19 and TRBJ2-5; D call uncertain. Trimming took off 10 bases at V and 4 bases at J, with 22 bases between the two ends. CDR1 LNHDA and CDR2 SQIVND come from the germline V gene (reference sequence). The CDR3 runs 15 residues. CDR3 protein: CANSRSIWSGETQYF. The CDR3 nucleotides are TGTGCCAATTCAAGGTCAATATGGTCGGGAGAGACCCAGTACTTC.

The CDR3 here is CASSPVGPGVGTEAFF. In DNA, the CDR3 is TGTGCCAGCTCACCCGTTGGGCCCGGGGTGGGCACTGAAGCTTTCTTT. V usage is TRBV18 and J usage is TRBJ1-1; the D is unclear. The CDR3 runs 16 residues. The germline CDR1 and CDR2 sequences are KGHSH and LQKENI. Trimming removed 3 bases from V and 4 bases from J, with 18 bases in between.

The chain couples TRBV14 to TRBJ1-2; 7 bases align to TRBD1. CDR3 length: 18 residues. Germline assignment: CDR1 SGHDN and CDR2 FVKESK. The V segment lost 0 bases and the J segment 5 bases; nucleotides outside the gene matches: 15. CDR3 region: CASSQDLWTGQKGYGYTF. DNA for the CDR3: TGTGCCAGCAGCCAAGATTTATGGACAGGACAAAAAGGATATGGCTACACCTTC.

Ten or more counts support this clone. This chain connects TRBV6-4 to TRBJ2-1; the match to TRBD2 covers 8 bases. Germline CDR1 reads MRHNA; CDR2 reads SNTAGT. CDR3 length: 15 amino acids. V dropped 3 bases and J dropped 5; count of bases not matched to a gene: 6. The CDR3 nucleotides are TGTGCCAGCAGTGAGGCAGCGGGAGACCACAATGAGCAGTTCTTC. Protein product: CASSEAAGDHNEQFF.

The V call is TRBV9, the J call TRBJ1-2; D might be TRBD1 (5 bases). The ends were cut back, 4 bases at V and 3 bases at J, with 22 bases in the middle. In germline, CDR1 is SGDLS, CDR2 YYNGEE. The CDR3 has 17 residues. In DNA, the CDR3 is TGTGCCAGCAGCAAATGGGACTTCCAGGAGGGCGACTATGGCTACACCTTC. This sequence encodes CASSKWDFQEGDYGYTF.

With regard to this clone: Because it lacks the conserved phenylalanine or tryptophan at the end, this CDR3 is likely a read error. V is TRBV2 and J is TRBJ1-1; perhaps TRBD1 as D (5 bases). V lost 7 bases, J lost 0 bases, and 12 bases lay in between. Germline V gene sequence: CDR1 SNHLY, CDR2 FYNNEI. This CDR3 contains 14 residues. DNA for the CDR3: TGTGCCAGCAATGGTCAGGGAATGAACACTGAAGCTTTCCTT. As protein: CASNGQGMNTEAFL.

This clone showed up just once. This chain connects TRBV9 to TRBJ2-7; TRBD2 is a possible D gene (7 bases). Germline V gene data show CDR1 as SGDLS and CDR2 as YYNGEE. This CDR3 spans 15 amino acids. The ends were cut back, 3 bases at V and 0 bases at J, with 13 bases in the middle. The CDR3: CASSAGGSLSYEQYF. In DNA, the CDR3 is TGTGCCAGCAGCGCGGGGGGCAGCCTCTCCTACGAGCAGTACTTC.

The chain is built from TRBV7-3 and TRBJ2-2, with TRBD2 matching over 7 bases. This CDR3 is built from 15 residues. Germline assignment: CDR1 SGHTA and CDR2 FQGTGA. J was trimmed by 5 bases and V by 0 bases; bases with no gene match: 3. CDR3 residues: CASSLTGGRTGELFF. In DNA form, the CDR3 reads TGTGCCAGCAGCTTAACGGGAGGGAGGACCGGGGAGCTGTTTTTT.

The CDR3 spells CASRGAGAGETQYF. CDR3 DNA: TGTGCCAGCAGGGGGGCAGGGGCAGGAGAGACCCAGTACTTC. V gene TRBV11-2 combines with J gene TRBJ2-5; D possibly corresponds to TRBD1 (6 bases). CDR1 SGHAT and CDR2 FQNNGV come from the germline V gene. The V gene lost 6 bases and the J gene lost 4 bases, with 15 bases spanning the gap. The CDR3 is 14 residues long.

The CDR3 region is CASSPDSWNTEAFF. As DNA, the CDR3 is TGTGCCAGTAGTCCCGACAGTTGGAACACTGAAGCTTTCTTT. The V gene is TRBV19, the J gene TRBJ1-1; D is possibly TRBD1 (5 bases). The CDR3 has 14 amino acids. V shed 5 bases and J shed 1 base, with 11 bases lying between them. Germline V gene lookup returns CDR1 LNHDA and CDR2 SQIVND (reference sequence).

This clone was detected a few times. The genes are TRBV6-4 and TRBJ2-1, with 11 bases lining up with TRBD2. The CDR3 extends over 15 amino acids. The V and J ends lost 3 bases and 8 bases, in that order; junction bases with no gene match: 6. From germline, CDR1 is MRHNA and CDR2 SNTAGT. CDR3 region: CASSETSGSGHEQFF. The CDR3 nucleotides read TGTGCCAGCAGTGAAACTAGCGGGAGTGGGCATGAGCAGTTCTTC.

This clone is a singleton in its sample. This chain uses TRBV6-6 with TRBJ1-4; D unresolved. Germline CDR1 MNHNY, CDR2 SVGAGI (reference sequence). The CDR3 is 11 residues long. V lost 6 bases to trimming and J lost 4 bases, with 3 bases between them. The CDR3 DNA sequence: TGTGCCAGCAGCCTTAATGAAAAACTGTTTTTT. Its translation is CASSLNEKLFF.

The chain couples TRBV28 to TRBJ2-2, with 10 bases matching TRBD2. V shed 7 bases, J shed 7 bases, and the junction held 12 bases outside the gene matches. The CDR3 covers 16 residues. Germline V gene lookup returns CDR1 MDHEN and CDR2 SYDVKM. The DNA of the CDR3 is TGTGCCAGCACCATACAAGCGGGAGGGCTTGGCGGGGAGCTGTTTTTT. As protein: CASTIQAGGLGGELFF. The full variable domain, rest sourced from reference TRBV28 and TRBJ2-2, is DVKVTQSSRYLVKRTGEKVFLECVQDMDHENMFWYRQDPGLGLRLIYFSYDVKMKEKGDIPEGYSVSREKKERFSLILESASTNQTSMYLCASTIQAGGLGGELFFGEGSRLTVL.

This rearrangement joins TRBV19 to TRBJ1-1, with D possibly matching TRBD1 (6 bases). Germline values: CDR1 LNHDA, CDR2 SQIVND (reference sequence). The CDR3 is made up of 14 amino acids. V gave up 6 bases and J gave up 0 bases, with 11 bases separating them. The CDR3 loop is CASRPQGLNTEAFF. The CDR3, as DNA: TGTGCCAGTAGGCCACAGGGATTGAACACTGAAGCTTTCTTT.

This clone was picked up one time. The V gene is TRBV5-4, the J gene TRBJ2-5; 7 bases are shared with TRBD2. The length of the CDR3 is 16 residues. Germline-derived CDR1 and CDR2 are SGHNT and YYREEE (reference sequence). J gave up 5 bases and V 4 bases, and 14 bases lay outside the gene matches. CDR3 nucleotide sequence: TGTGCCAGCAGCGCCCATCGCGCGGGAGACGGCGAGACCCAGTACTTC. This encodes CASSAHRAGDGETQYF.

This sequence joins TRBV30 and TRBJ1-3; no clear D. CDR3 length: 14 amino acids. The germline V and J ends were trimmed by 4 bases and 4 bases, with 14 bases remaining between them. The V gene's germline CDR1 is GTSNPN and CDR2 SVGIG (reference sequence). The DNA of the CDR3 is TGTGCCTGGAACCAGGTCGCGGGGGGAAACACCATATATTTT. This codes for CAWNQVAGGNTIYF.

The chain employs TRBV7-9 and TRBJ1-1, with D unclear. CDR3 length: 14 residues. CDR1 and CDR2 (germline): SEHNR, FQNEAQ (reference sequence). The V gene lost 0 bases and the J gene lost 4 bases, with 9 bases spanning the gap. Here the CDR3 reads CASSLASISTEAFF. In DNA, the CDR3 is TGTGCCAGCAGCTTAGCCAGTATAAGCACTGAAGCTTTCTTT.

The rearrangement uses TRBV5-8 and TRBJ2-3, with D perhaps matching TRBD2 (5 bases). The CDR3 consists of 14 residues. CDR1 and CDR2 (germline): SGHTS, YDEGEE. Trimming took off 4 bases at V and 2 bases at J, with 11 bases between the two ends. The DNA of the CDR3 is TGTGCCAGCAGCCTCGGAGGCTCCACAGATACGCAGTATTTT. Translation gives CASSLGGSTDTQYF.

The CDR3 loop reads CSVAQGPLLDTEAFF. Here the CDR3 DNA reads TGCAGCGTTGCGCAGGGTCCCCTTTTGGACACTGAAGCTTTCTTT. The chain carries TRBV29-1 and TRBJ1-1; D perhaps matches TRBD1 (5 bases). This CDR3 has 15 residues. Germline CDR1 SQVTM, CDR2 ANQGSEA. V lost 4 bases, J lost 3 bases, and 18 bases lay in between.

This clone appeared a single time. The chain employs TRBV6-6 and TRBJ1-4, with D uncertain. Germline V CDR1 and CDR2: MNHNY, SVGAGI (reference sequence). The CDR3 runs 15 residues. The V and J ends lost 0 bases and 4 bases respectively, with 9 bases between them. This chain's CDR3 is CASSYSKTNNEKLFF. The DNA for the CDR3 is TGTGCCAGCAGTTACTCGAAGACTAATAATGAAAAACTGTTTTTT.

V is TRBV18 and J is TRBJ2-7; D is ambiguous. CDR3 length: 16 residues. Germline V gene lookup returns CDR1 KGHSH and CDR2 LQKENI. V was clipped by 3 bases and J by 0 bases, with 15 bases between them. The CDR3 spells CASSPAAQQYSYEQYF. CDR3 DNA: TGTGCCAGCTCACCGGCAGCTCAACAGTACTCCTACGAGCAGTACTTC.

The genes are TRBV27 and TRBJ2-1, with TRBD2 identical over 7 bases. CDR3 length equals 15 residues. Germline loops: CDR1 MNHEY, CDR2 SMNVEV (reference sequence). Trimming at V came to 7 bases and at J to 5 bases, leaving 11 bases not matched to a gene. The CDR3 DNA follows: TGTGCCAGCAATTTGGTGCGGGAGATGAACAATGAGCAGTTCTTC. It translates to CASNLVREMNNEQFF.

This chain joins TRBV7-3 and TRBJ2-3, with D possibly TRBD2 on 5 matching bases. Germline V gene sequence: CDR1 SGHTA, CDR2 FQGTGA. V lost 5 bases and J lost 2, with 8 bases in between. This CDR3 contains 13 residues. The DNA for the CDR3 is TGTGCCAGCAGCCGGACTTTCACAGATACGCAGTATTTT. Translated, it gives CASSRTFTDTQYF.